These 20 T cell receptor beta chains originate from one sample sequenced in a study of T cells expressing NK-cell markers. TCRdb reworked the 5' RACE reads into one entry per CDR3 protein, no DNA. The table lists about 190,000 distinct CDR3 sequences. Input material: blood T cells: a sorted CD56 or NKG2C T cell subset, CD4+ or CD8+ T cells, or bulk PBMC T cells (not recorded which). Every receptor here comes from a man between 18 and 69 years old in good health.

CDR3 region: CASTLSRGYTEAFF. The chain employs TRBV2 and TRBJ1-1; the TCRdb D gene call, TRBD1, has no DNA to confirm it. Germline-derived CDR1 and CDR2 are SNHLY and FYNNEI. The CDR3 runs 14 residues.

This chain joins TRBV19 and TRBJ2-6. Germline V gene lookup returns CDR1 LNHDA and CDR2 SQIVND (reference sequence). There are 14 residues in the CDR3. CDR3 sequence reads: CASSLLSGANVLTF.

This sequence joins TRBV6-5 and TRBJ2-1. This CDR3 comprises 15 residues. From germline, CDR1 is MNHEY and CDR2 SVGAGI. The CDR3 spells CASSYSPMGYNEQFF.

The chain uses TRBV28 and TRBJ1-2. CDR1 and CDR2 from the germline V gene are MDHEN and SYDVKM. This CDR3 contains 15 residues. This CDR3 reads CASSLAQEANYGYTF.

The rearrangement joins TRBV12-3 or TRBV12-4 to TRBJ1-3; checking the TCRdb D call of TRBD1 is not possible without DNA. The CDR3 consists of 15 residues. The CDR3 spells CASYMTGLSGNTIYF.

V usage is TRBV5-4 and J usage is TRBJ2-5. The CDR3 totals 14 residues. Germline loops: CDR1 SGHNT, CDR2 YYREEE (reference sequence). The CDR3: CASSPSGPQETQYF.

The rearrangement links TRBV19 to TRBJ1-4. The CDR3 loop spans 14 amino acids. Germline lookup yields CDR1 LNHDA and CDR2 SQIVND (reference sequence). Here the CDR3 reads CASSSPVTNEKLFF.

The chain carries TRBV6-5 and TRBJ2-7; TCRdb lists TRBD1, though no DNA is available to test this call. Germline V CDR1 and CDR2: MNHEY, SVGAGI. The CDR3 contains 16 residues. The CDR3: CASRTGQGSSFYEQYF.

The genes are TRBV20-1 and TRBJ2-5; as DNA is missing, the TRBD1 call by TCRdb cannot be tested. Germline lookup yields CDR1 DFQATT and CDR2 SNEGSKA (reference sequence). The CDR3 length is 15 residues. CDR3 sequence reads: CSAHRTGTGPETQYF.

The chain carries TRBV7-6 and TRBJ2-7; TCRdb proposes TRBD1, but this gene call is untestable without DNA. Germline V gene lookup returns CDR1 SGHVS and CDR2 FNYEAQ. The CDR3 has 17 amino acids. The CDR3 loop reads CASSSRPLGDGIYEQYF.

The chain recombines TRBV21-1 with TRBJ1-2. TRBV21-1 represents a pseudogene. The CDR3 has 14 amino acids. The CDR3 loop is CASRRQRVNAGLTF.

V usage is TRBV6-1 and J usage is TRBJ2-1; the TCRdb D gene call, TRBD2, has no DNA to confirm it. This CDR3 is 16 amino acids long. Germline assignment: CDR1 MNHNS and CDR2 SASEGT. The CDR3 region is CASRPYSGGLYNEQFF.

This chain uses TRBV15 with TRBJ1-6; as DNA is missing, the TRBD1 call by TCRdb cannot be tested. The CDR3 covers 16 residues. Germline V gene sequence: CDR1 LNHNV, CDR2 YYDKDF (reference sequence). The chain's CDR3 is CATSRGQGSYNSPLHF.

J is TRBJ1-2 and V is TRBV6-8. Germline values: CDR1 MNHGY, CDR2 SAAAGT. The length of the CDR3 is 14 residues. The CDR3 here is CASSYSRQHYGYTF.

The chain carries TRBV30 and TRBJ2-5; lacking DNA, the TRBD1 call made by TCRdb goes unchecked. This CDR3 has 13 residues. Per the germline V gene, CDR1 is GTSNPN and CDR2 is SVGIG (reference sequence). CDR3 amino acids: CAYQQGYRETQYF.

The chain couples TRBV5-6 to TRBJ1-1; TCRdb names TRBD1, which stays unverified in the absence of DNA. This CDR3 has 18 amino acids. Germline V CDR1 and CDR2: SGHDT, YYEEEE. This CDR3 is CASSLARYLVQGGTEAFF.

V usage is TRBV29-1 and J usage is TRBJ2-3. The germline V gene has CDR1 SQVTM and CDR2 ANQGSEA. The length of the CDR3 is 16 residues. The CDR3 is CSVEDLNSGITDTQYF.

This chain uses TRBV28 with TRBJ1-6. CDR1 is MDHEN and CDR2 is SYDVKM in the germline V gene. CDR3 size: 14 residues. CDR3: CASKPSSYNSPLHF.

This chain connects TRBV7-9 to TRBJ2-7; TCRdb picks TRBD1, but there is no DNA to check that call. Germline V gene sequence: CDR1 SEHNR, CDR2 FQNEAQ (reference sequence). The CDR3 loop spans 14 amino acids. The CDR3 reads CASSSRQKVYEQYF.

CDR3 loop: CASSLVGGGRDEQFF. The chain employs TRBV7-9 and TRBJ2-1; the TRBD1 assignment by TCRdb is unverifiable without DNA. This CDR3 is 15 amino acids long. Germline V gives CDR1 SEHNR, CDR2 FQNEAQ (reference sequence).